These 9 T cell receptor beta chains were sequenced from one sample in a study of control samples from healthy donors and cancer patients. TCRdb's copy holds only in-frame clones and misses some; the assay was immunoSEQ multiplex PCR. In the table there are about 46,000 clones, almost 90% of which are singletons. The sample comprised PBMCs. These receptors originate from a man aged 50-60 years with head and neck cancer.

The chain joins TRBV6-2 or TRBV6-3 to TRBJ1-5; TRBD1 agrees at 7 bases. The CDR3 runs to 16 residues. CDR1 MNHEY and CDR2 SVGEGT come from the germline V gene. V lost 5 bases, J lost 0 bases, and 7 bases stayed unmatched. The CDR3 spells CASSPDRDLSNQPQHF. CDR3 DNA: TGTGCCAGCAGTCCCGACAGGGACCTTAGCAATCAGCCCCAGCATTTT.

The chain uses TRBV9 and TRBJ1-6, with D possibly matching TRBD1 (5 bases). The germline V gene has CDR1 SGDLS and CDR2 YYNGEE. V was cut by 0 bases and J by 1 base, with 11 bases left in between. This CDR3 is 17 amino acids long. Here the CDR3 DNA reads TGTGCCAGCAGCGTAGGTGTGAGGGGATCCTATAATTCACCCCTCCACTTT. Translated: CASSVGVRGSYNSPLHF.

The rearrangement joins TRBV6-1 to TRBJ1-3, with D possibly matching TRBD1 (6 bases). In germline, CDR1 is MNHNS, CDR2 SASEGT. The CDR3 length is 15 residues. V lost 3 bases and J lost 2, with 11 bases in between. CDR3 DNA: TGTGCCAGCAGTGAGCAATCAGGGGCTGGAAACACCATATATTTT. Amino acid sequence: CASSEQSGAGNTIYF.

The genes are TRBV5-6 and TRBJ1-5; 11 bases map to TRBD1. The CDR3 loop spans 15 amino acids. The J segment lost 7 bases and the V segment lost 3 bases, leaving 6 bases of the junction unmatched. Looked up from germline, CDR1 is SGHDT and CDR2 is YYEEEE. CDR3 DNA sequence: TGTGCCAGCAGCTCGGGGGGACAGGGGGTCCAGCCCCAGCATTTT. Protein: CASSSGGQGVQPQHF.

The chain employs TRBV11-2 and TRBJ1-3, with a tentative D call TRBD1 (5 bases). There are 12 residues in the CDR3. CDR1 is SGHAT, CDR2 FQNNGV, per germline. The ends were cut back, 8 bases at V and 3 bases at J, with 8 bases in the middle. As DNA, the CDR3 is TGTGCCAGCGGGGCAGGTGGAAACACCATATATTTT. It yields the protein CASGAGGNTIYF.

This chain links TRBV27 with TRBJ2-7, with 8 bases that match TRBD1. J lost 4 bases, V lost 7 bases, and 12 bases had no gene match. The germline V gene encodes CDR1 MNHEY and CDR2 SMNVEV (reference sequence). The CDR3 loop spans 15 amino acids. As DNA, the CDR3 is TGTGCCAGCACTCCGAGGGCCGGACAGGGTTACGAGCAGTACTTC. It specifies CASTPRAGQGYEQYF.

This clone was found a few times. The chain carries TRBV10-3 and TRBJ1-1; 10 nucleotides line up with TRBD1. The CDR3 sequence is 14 residues long. Germline CDR1 ENHRY, CDR2 SYGVKD. J gave up 1 base and V 10 bases, and 6 bases lay outside the gene matches. CDR3 coding DNA: TGTGCCACGGGACAGGGGTCCACGAACACTGAAGCTTTCTTT. It is translated as CATGQGSTNTEAFF.

The V gene is TRBV4-1, the J gene TRBJ2-3, with TRBD2 as a possible D gene (5 bases). Germline V gene data show CDR1 as MGHRA and CDR2 as YSYEKL. V was shortened by 4 bases and J by 0 bases, with 17 bases between the two germline ends. CDR3 length: 17 residues. This CDR3 is CASSRWRLPTSTDTQYF. The CDR3 DNA is TGCGCCAGCAGCCGATGGAGGCTCCCGACTAGCACAGATACGCAGTATTTT.

This clone came up a few times. In DNA form, the CDR3 reads TGCGCCAGCAGCCGAATTTGGACAGAGTACGAGCAGTACTTC. This translates into CASSRIWTEYEQYF. The chain carries TRBV4-1 and TRBJ2-7; weak D call: TRBD1 (6 bases). This CDR3 has 14 amino acids. Per germline, CDR1 MGHRA and CDR2 YSYEKL. Trimming took 4 bases from V and 4 from J, leaving 14 bases between them.